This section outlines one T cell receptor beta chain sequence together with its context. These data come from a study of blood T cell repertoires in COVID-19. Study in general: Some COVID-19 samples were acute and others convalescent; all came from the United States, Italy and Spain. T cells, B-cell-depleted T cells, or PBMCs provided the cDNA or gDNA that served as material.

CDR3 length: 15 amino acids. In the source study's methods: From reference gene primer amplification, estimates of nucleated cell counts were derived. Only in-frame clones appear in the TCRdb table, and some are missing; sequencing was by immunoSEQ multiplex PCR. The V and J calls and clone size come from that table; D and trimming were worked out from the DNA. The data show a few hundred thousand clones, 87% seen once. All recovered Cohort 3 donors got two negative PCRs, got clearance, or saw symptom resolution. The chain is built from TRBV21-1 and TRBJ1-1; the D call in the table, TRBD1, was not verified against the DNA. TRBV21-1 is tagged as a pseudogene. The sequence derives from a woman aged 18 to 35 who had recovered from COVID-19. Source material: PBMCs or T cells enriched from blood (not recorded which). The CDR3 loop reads CASSKCTGLNTEAFF. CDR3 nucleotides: TGTGCCAGCAGCAAATGTACAGGGCTGAACACTGAAGCTTTCTTT.